The 14 T cell receptor beta chains presented below share a single source sample, sequenced in a study of shared clonotypes between healthy human individuals. Data came from immunoSEQ multiplex PCR; TCRdb stores just in-frame clones and leaves some out. This table holds around 500,000 clones, roughly 80% found once. Sample: PBMCs. These receptors all stem from a woman aged 35 to 49 in good health. Some clones in this sample may be carry-over from other donors' samples.

This clone has just one count. The V call is TRBV6-5, the J call TRBJ1-2; no clear D. Germline V gene lookup returns CDR1 MNHEY and CDR2 SVGAGI. The CDR3 contains 13 residues. The V end was cut by 1 base, the J end by 3 bases, with 6 bases between. CDR3 in DNA: TGTGCCAGCAGTTACTATTCTGACTATGGCTACACCTTC. Translating gives CASSYYSDYGYTF.

This chain connects TRBV4-3 to TRBJ2-2; 15 nucleotides match TRBD2. With 4 bases clipped from V and 7 bases from J, the junction kept 4 bases outside the gene matches. The CDR3 runs 16 residues. CDR1 is LGHNA, CDR2 YSLEER, per germline. The CDR3 spells CASSRTSGRAGGELFF. In nucleotides, the CDR3 is TGCGCCAGCAGCCGGACTAGCGGGAGGGCCGGCGGGGAGCTGTTTTTT.

Notes on this clone: With only one base between it and a far larger clone, this is likely a read error. This same CDR3 is encoded by further DNA sequences in the sample. The chain combines TRBV2 with TRBJ2-5; D tentatively fits TRBD1 or TRBD2 (5 bases each). The CDR3 totals 13 residues. V lost 6 bases to trimming and J lost 2 bases, with 10 bases between them. Germline V gives CDR1 SNHLY, CDR2 FYNNEI. The CDR3 DNA follows: TGTGCCAGCAGCCGGGACGGGCAAGAGACCCAGTACTTC. Encoded protein: CASSRDGQETQYF. The entire variable domain, with the rest obtained from reference TRBV2 and TRBJ2-5, is as follows: EPEVTQTPSHQVTQMGQEVILRCVPISNHLYFYWYRQILGQKVEFLVSFYNNEISEKSEIFDDQFSVERPDGSNFTLKIRSTKLEDSAMYFCASSRDGQETQYFGPGTRLLVL.

V gene TRBV5-8 combines with J gene TRBJ1-2; TRBD1 aligns across 7 bases. Germline V gene sequence: CDR1 SGHTS, CDR2 YDEGEE. The CDR3 runs to 14 residues. With 4 bases clipped from V and 5 bases from J, the junction kept 8 bases outside the gene matches. CDR3 sequence: CASSEGALLYGYTF. CDR3 DNA: TGTGCCAGCAGCGAGGGGGCCCTTTTGTATGGCTACACCTTC.

Points on this clone: A read error likely explains this, since a far larger clone differs by one base. The chain employs TRBV29-1 and TRBJ1-1; D is ambiguous. The CDR3 is made up of 11 amino acids. CDR1 SQVTM and CDR2 ANQGSEA come from the germline V gene. V was cut by 6 bases and J by 10 bases, with 15 bases left in between. CDR3 protein: CSVSRHGAAFF. The DNA for the CDR3 is TGCAGCGTGTCGCGACATGGCGCAGCTTTCTTT.

As concerns this clone: This probably arose from a read error, given a far larger clone one base away. Distinct nucleotide sequences in the sample also encode this CDR3. The J gene is TRBJ1-4, the V gene TRBV28; 7 bases match TRBD1. With V trimmed by 8 bases and J by 5 bases, 5 bases remained unmatched. This CDR3 spans 13 amino acids. Germline CDR1 reads MDHEN; CDR2 reads SYDVKM. CDR3 amino acids: CASEGAANEKLFF. The CDR3 DNA sequence: TGTGCCAGCGAGGGGGCGGCCAATGAAAAACTGTTTTTT.

The chain couples TRBV5-8 to TRBJ2-1; 9 nucleotides agree with TRBD1. Germline V gives CDR1 SGHTS, CDR2 YDEGEE. CDR3 length: 16 amino acids. Unmatched junction bases numbered 11, after V lost 2 bases and J lost 8 bases. The CDR3 nucleotides are TGTGCCAGCAGCTTTTATGGGGGACAGGGAGGCTATGAGCAGTTCTTC. Residues: CASSFYGGQGGYEQFF.

The rearrangement joins TRBV27 to TRBJ2-7, with D perhaps matching TRBD1 (6 bases). With 4 bases removed from V and 4 bases from J, the gap between germline ends came to 11 bases. Germline V CDR1 and CDR2: MNHEY, SMNVEV (reference sequence). The CDR3 totals 13 residues. The CDR3 DNA follows: TGTGCCAGCAGTTCCAGCGGACAGTACGAGCAGTACTTC. Encoded protein: CASSSSGQYEQYF.

The chain combines TRBV30 with TRBJ2-5; D is possibly TRBD2 (7 bases). V was pared by 5 bases and J by 6 bases, with 10 bases between. Per germline, CDR1 GTSNPN and CDR2 SVGIG (reference sequence). The CDR3 covers 11 residues. The CDR3 here is CAWWGGQTQYF. The CDR3 nucleotides are TGTGCCTGGTGGGGGGGGCAGACCCAGTACTTC.

The chain employs TRBV11-1 and TRBJ1-2, with D perhaps TRBD1 (5 bases). From germline, CDR1 is SGHAT and CDR2 FQDESV (reference sequence). The CDR3 consists of 14 residues. V lost 4 bases to trimming and J lost 3 bases, with 12 bases between them. The CDR3 reads CASSYPGVHYGYTF. The CDR3 coding sequence is TGTGCCAGCAGCTACCCGGGGGTTCACTATGGCTACACCTTC.

About this clone: This is likely an artifact of a read error, given a far larger clone one base away. This sample includes further DNA sequences coding for the same CDR3. This sequence joins TRBV29-1 and TRBJ2-7; D gene uncertain. V was shortened by 0 bases and J by 5 bases, with 8 bases between the two germline ends. The CDR3 covers 12 residues. Germline assignment: CDR1 SQVTM and CDR2 ANQGSEA. The CDR3 nucleotides are TGCAGCGTTGAAGATCTTCTACACGAGCAGTACTTC. Its translation: CSVEDLLHEQYF.

V gene TRBV5-1 combines with J gene TRBJ2-1; 12 bases match TRBD2. The junction had 5 bases not matched to a gene; V was cut back by 2 bases and J by 8 bases. This CDR3 comprises 15 residues. Germline values: CDR1 SGHRS, CDR2 YFSETQ. The CDR3 DNA sequence: TGCGCCAGCAGCTTCGGACTAGCGGGAATATATGAGCAGTTCTTC. It is translated as CASSFGLAGIYEQFF.

This clone appeared a few times. The chain uses TRBV25-1 and TRBJ2-1, with 8 bases matching TRBD1. The CDR3 loop spans 16 amino acids. CDR1 and CDR2 (germline): MGHDK, SYGVNS. Unmatched junction bases numbered 6, after V lost 3 bases and J lost 2 bases. CDR3 in amino acids: CASSDRTGTPYNEQFF. The CDR3 DNA reads as TGTGCCAGCAGTGACCGGACAGGGACCCCCTACAATGAGCAGTTCTTC.

A few counts support this clone. The rearrangement uses TRBV28 and TRBJ2-3; D possibly matches TRBD1 or TRBD2 (5 bases each). The germline V gene encodes CDR1 MDHEN and CDR2 SYDVKM. Deletions cut 6 bases from V and 2 bases from J, with 27 bases between. The CDR3 contains 19 residues. CDR3 sequence (DNA): TGTGCCAGCAGGCGACACCGGGACCTCTCATTCCTGGTCACAGATACGCAGTATTTT. Translation gives CASRRHRDLSFLVTDTQYF.